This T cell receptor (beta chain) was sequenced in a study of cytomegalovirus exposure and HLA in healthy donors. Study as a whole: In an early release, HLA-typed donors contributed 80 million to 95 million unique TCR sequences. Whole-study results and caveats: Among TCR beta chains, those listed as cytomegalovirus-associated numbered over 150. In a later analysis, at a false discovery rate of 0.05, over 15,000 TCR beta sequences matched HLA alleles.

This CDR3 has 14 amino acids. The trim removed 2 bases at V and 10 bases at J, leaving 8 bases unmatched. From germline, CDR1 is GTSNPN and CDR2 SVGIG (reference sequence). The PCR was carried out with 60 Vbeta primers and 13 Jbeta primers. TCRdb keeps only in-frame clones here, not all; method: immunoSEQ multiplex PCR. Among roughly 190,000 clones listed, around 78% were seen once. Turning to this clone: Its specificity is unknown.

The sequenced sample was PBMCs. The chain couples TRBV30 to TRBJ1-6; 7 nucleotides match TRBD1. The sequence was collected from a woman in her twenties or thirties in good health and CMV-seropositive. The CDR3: CAWSYSGGGSPLHF. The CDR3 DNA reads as TGTGCCTGGAGTTACTCAGGGGGAGGATCACCCCTCCACTTT.